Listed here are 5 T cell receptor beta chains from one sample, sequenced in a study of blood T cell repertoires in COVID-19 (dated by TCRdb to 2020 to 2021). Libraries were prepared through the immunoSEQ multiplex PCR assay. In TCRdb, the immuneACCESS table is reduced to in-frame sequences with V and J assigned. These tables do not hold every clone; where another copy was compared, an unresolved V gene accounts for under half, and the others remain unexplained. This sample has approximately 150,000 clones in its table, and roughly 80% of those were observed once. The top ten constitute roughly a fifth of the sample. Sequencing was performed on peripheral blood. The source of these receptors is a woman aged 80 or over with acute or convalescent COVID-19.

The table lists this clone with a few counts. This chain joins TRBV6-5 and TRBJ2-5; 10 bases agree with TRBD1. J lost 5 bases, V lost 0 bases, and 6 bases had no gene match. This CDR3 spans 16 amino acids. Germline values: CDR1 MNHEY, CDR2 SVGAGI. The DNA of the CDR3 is TGTGCCAGCAGTTACTCCGGACAGGGGGGTTTTGAGACCCAGTACTTC. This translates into CASSYSGQGGFETQYF.

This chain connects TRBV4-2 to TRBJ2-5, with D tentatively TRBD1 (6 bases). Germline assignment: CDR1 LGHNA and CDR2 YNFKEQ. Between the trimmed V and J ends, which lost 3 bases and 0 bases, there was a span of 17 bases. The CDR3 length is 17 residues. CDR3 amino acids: CASSQRGQFFYQETQYF. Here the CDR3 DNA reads TGTGCCAGCAGCCAGAGAGGACAGTTCTTCTACCAAGAGACCCAGTACTTC.

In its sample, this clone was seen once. The CDR3 protein is CASSYSRRQNTEAFF. The DNA for the CDR3 is TGTGCCAGCAGTTATTCTAGACGGCAAAACACTGAAGCTTTCTTT. This sequence joins TRBV6-2 or TRBV6-3 and TRBJ1-1; D uncertain. The CDR3 totals 15 residues. Germline-derived CDR1 and CDR2 are MNHEY and SVGEGT. Deletions cut 3 bases from V and 2 bases from J, with 13 bases between.

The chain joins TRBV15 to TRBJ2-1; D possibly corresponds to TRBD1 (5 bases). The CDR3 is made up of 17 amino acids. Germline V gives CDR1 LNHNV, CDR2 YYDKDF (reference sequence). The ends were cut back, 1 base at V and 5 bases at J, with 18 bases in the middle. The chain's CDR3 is CATSRALGARSNNEQFF. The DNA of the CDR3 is TGTGCCACCAGCAGAGCCCTAGGGGCACGGAGTAACAATGAGCAGTTCTTC.

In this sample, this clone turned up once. DNA for the CDR3: TGTGCCAGCAGCCTCCGGGGTGGGGGCTCAGAGACCCAGTACTTC. This codes for CASSLRGGGSETQYF. J is TRBJ2-5 and V is TRBV7-9; D possibly corresponds to TRBD1 (6 bases). Trimming took off 5 bases at V and 4 bases at J, with 17 bases between the two ends. The CDR3 runs 15 residues. Germline loops: CDR1 SEHNR, CDR2 FQNEAQ (reference sequence).